The 8 T cell receptor beta chains given below trace back to one sample, sequenced in a study of human T cells and chemical hapten exposure. This sample's time point: patch test 1, 2 weeks after DPC sensitization. Treatment defined: therapeutic diphenylcyclopropenone sensitization with weekly scalp DPC. TCRdb recomputed calls from the RACE reads with MiXCR, one row per CDR3 protein. Of about 120,000 distinct CDR3 sequences listed, about an eighth are singletons. The sequencing here drew on whole blood, taken in connection with sensitization to the hapten diphenylcyclopropenone (DPC). The receptor source for this set is a woman between 50 and 59 years old with alopecia areata. Some clones in this sample may be carry-over from other donors' samples.

Ten or more counts support this clonotype. The J gene is TRBJ2-3, the V gene TRBV11-2; D not resolved. The V and J ends lost 10 bases and 10 bases respectively, with 15 bases between them. The length of the CDR3 is 11 residues. In germline, CDR1 is SGHAT, CDR2 FQNNGV. The CDR3 spells CATLKLRAQYF. The DNA of the CDR3 is TGTGCCACCCTCAAATTGAGAGCGCAGTATTTT.

This clonotype was seen many times. The rearrangement links TRBV6-1 to TRBJ1-6; TRBD1 might be the D (5 bases). Looked up from germline, CDR1 is MNHNS and CDR2 is SASEGT. The CDR3 is made up of 15 amino acids. V gave up 2 bases and J gave up 7 bases, with 12 bases separating them. CDR3 in amino acids: CASSESGTVNSPLHF. In nucleotides, the CDR3 is TGTGCCAGCAGTGAATCGGGGACCGTCAATTCACCCCTCCACTTT.

The rearrangement joins TRBV25-1 to TRBJ2-1; D ambiguous. V was shortened by 5 bases and J by 8 bases, with 13 bases between the two germline ends. Germline-derived CDR1 and CDR2 are MGHDK and SYGVNS. This CDR3 comprises 13 residues. The CDR3, as DNA: TGTGCCAGCAGTACCCAGGTGACGGATGAGCAGTTCTTC. Protein sequence: CASSTQVTDEQFF.

The CDR3 nucleotides read TGTGCCAGCAGCTCCCCCTCAGGGGATGGCCCTAGGGGCTCCTACAATGAGCAGTTCTTC. Protein sequence: CASSSPSGDGPRGSYNEQFF. The chain links TRBV7-2 to TRBJ2-1; D might be TRBD1 (6 bases). V gave up 4 bases and J gave up 0 bases, with 25 bases separating them. Germline-derived CDR1 and CDR2 are SGHTA and FQGNSA. CDR3 length: 20 amino acids.

Ten or more counts support this clonotype. The V call is TRBV28, the J call TRBJ1-2, with D perhaps matching TRBD1 (5 bases). CDR1 and CDR2 (germline): MDHEN, SYDVKM. This CDR3 region has 14 residues. Deletions cut 1 base from V and 2 bases from J, with 8 bases between. The CDR3 bases are TGTGCCAGCAGTTTATTCCCAGGGAACTATGGCTACACCTTC. Its protein product is CASSLFPGNYGYTF.

This clonotype was recorded at least ten times. The gene calls are TRBV7-9 and TRBJ2-1, with D perhaps assigned TRBD1 or TRBD2 (6 bases each). The CDR3 is made up of 17 amino acids. Germline loops: CDR1 SEHNR, CDR2 FQNEAQ (reference sequence). V lost 4 bases and J lost 1, with 17 bases in between. CDR3: CASSSPSGGRSYNEQFF. For the CDR3, the DNA is TGTGCCAGCAGCTCCCCCTCCGGGGGCCGGTCCTACAATGAGCAGTTCTTC. The full variable domain, its missing parts supplied by reference TRBV7-9 and TRBJ2-1, is DTGVSQNPRHKITKRGQNVTFRCDPISEHNRLYWYRQTLGQGPEFLTYFQNEAQLEKSRLLSDRFSAERPKGSFSTLEIQRTEQGDSAMYLCASSSPSGGRSYNEQFFGPGTRLTVL.

There are many counts of this clonotype. The chain employs TRBV19 and TRBJ2-7, with 9 nucleotides matching TRBD2. The CDR3 consists of 15 residues. The J segment lost 7 bases and the V segment lost 5 bases, leaving 12 bases of the junction unmatched. In germline, CDR1 is LNHDA, CDR2 SQIVND (reference sequence). The CDR3 spells CASSPAGTSLGEQYF. The CDR3 DNA is TGTGCCAGTAGTCCGGCCGGGACTAGCCTGGGGGAGCAGTACTTC. The variable domain in full, completed from reference TRBV19 and TRBJ2-7, reads DGGITQSPKYLFRKEGQNVTLSCEQNLNHDAMYWYRQDPGQGLRLIYYSQIVNDFQKGDIAEGYSVSREKKESFPLTVTSAQKNPTAFYLCASSPAGTSLGEQYFGPGTRLTVT.

As regards this clonotype: An end of the junction differs from the germline gene, which may be a read error. J is TRBJ1-4 and V is TRBV27; perhaps TRBD1 as D (5 bases). The CDR3 sequence is 15 residues long. CDR1 is MNHEY and CDR2 is SMNVEV in the germline V gene (reference sequence). The CDR3 DNA sequence: TGTGCCAGCAGCCGAGTGGGGCAGCGTAATGAAAAGCTGTTTTTT. Translation: CASSRVGQRNEKLFF.